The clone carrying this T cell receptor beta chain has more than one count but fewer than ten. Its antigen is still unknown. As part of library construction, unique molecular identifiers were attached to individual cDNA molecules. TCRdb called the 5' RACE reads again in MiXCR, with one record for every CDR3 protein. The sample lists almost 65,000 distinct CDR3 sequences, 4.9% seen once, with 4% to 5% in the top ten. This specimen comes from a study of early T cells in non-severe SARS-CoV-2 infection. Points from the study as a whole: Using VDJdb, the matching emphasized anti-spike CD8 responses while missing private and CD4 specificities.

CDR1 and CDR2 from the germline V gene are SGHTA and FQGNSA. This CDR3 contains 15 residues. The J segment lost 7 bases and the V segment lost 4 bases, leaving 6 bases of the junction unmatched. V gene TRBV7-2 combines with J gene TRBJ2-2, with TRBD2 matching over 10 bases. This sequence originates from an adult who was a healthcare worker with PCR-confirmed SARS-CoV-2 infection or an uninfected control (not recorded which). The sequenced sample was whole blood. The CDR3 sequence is CASSWASGGGGELFF. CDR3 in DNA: TGTGCCAGCAGCTGGGCTAGCGGGGGAGGCGGGGAGCTGTTTTTT.